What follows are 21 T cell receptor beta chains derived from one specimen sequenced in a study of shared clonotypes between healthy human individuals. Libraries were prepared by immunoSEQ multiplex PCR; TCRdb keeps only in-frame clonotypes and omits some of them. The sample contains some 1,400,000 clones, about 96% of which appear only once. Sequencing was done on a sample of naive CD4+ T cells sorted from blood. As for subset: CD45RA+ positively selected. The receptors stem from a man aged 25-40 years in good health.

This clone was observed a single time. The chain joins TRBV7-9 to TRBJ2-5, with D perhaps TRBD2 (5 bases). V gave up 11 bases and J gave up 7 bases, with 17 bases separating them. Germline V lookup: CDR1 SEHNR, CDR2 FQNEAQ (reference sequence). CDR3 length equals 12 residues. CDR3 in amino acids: CAYDGRPRTQYF. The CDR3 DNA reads TGTGCCTATGATGGGAGACCAAGGACCCAGTACTTC.

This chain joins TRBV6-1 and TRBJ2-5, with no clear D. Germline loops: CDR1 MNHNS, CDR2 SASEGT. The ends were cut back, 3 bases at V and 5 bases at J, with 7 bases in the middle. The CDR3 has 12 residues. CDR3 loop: CASSEGVETQYF. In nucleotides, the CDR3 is TGTGCCAGCAGTGAGGGTGTGGAGACCCAGTACTTC.

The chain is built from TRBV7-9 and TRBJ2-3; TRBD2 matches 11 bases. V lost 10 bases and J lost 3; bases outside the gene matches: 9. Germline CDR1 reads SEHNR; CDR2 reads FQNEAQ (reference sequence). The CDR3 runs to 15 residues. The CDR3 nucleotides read TGTGCCACAACATATAGACTAGCGGGAACAGATACGCAGTATTTT. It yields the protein CATTYRLAGTDTQYF.

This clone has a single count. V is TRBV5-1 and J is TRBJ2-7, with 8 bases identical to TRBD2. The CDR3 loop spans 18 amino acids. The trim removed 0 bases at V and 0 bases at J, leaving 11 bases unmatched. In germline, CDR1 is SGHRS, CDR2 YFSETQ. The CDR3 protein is CASSLGNLLADRSYEQYF. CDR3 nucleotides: TGCGCCAGCAGCTTGGGAAACTTACTAGCGGACCGCTCCTACGAGCAGTACTTC.

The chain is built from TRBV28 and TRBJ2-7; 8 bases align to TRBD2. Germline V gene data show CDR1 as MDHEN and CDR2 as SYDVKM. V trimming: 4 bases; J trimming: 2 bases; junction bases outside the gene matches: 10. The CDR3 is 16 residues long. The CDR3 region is CASSSSSGSATYEQYF. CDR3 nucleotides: TGTGCCAGCAGTTCCAGCAGCGGGAGTGCGACCTACGAGCAGTACTTC. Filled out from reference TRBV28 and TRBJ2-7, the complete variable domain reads DVKVTQSSRYLVKRTGEKVFLECVQDMDHENMFWYRQDPGLGLRLIYFSYDVKMKEKGDIPEGYSVSREKKERFSLILESASTNQTSMYLCASSSSSGSATYEQYFGPGTRLTVT.

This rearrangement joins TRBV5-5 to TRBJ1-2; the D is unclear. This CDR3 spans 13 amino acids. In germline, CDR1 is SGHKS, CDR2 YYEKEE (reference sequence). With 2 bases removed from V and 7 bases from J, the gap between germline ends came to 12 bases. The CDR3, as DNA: TGTGCCAGCAGCTTCACTGCGAACAGTGGCTACACCTTC. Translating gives CASSFTANSGYTF.

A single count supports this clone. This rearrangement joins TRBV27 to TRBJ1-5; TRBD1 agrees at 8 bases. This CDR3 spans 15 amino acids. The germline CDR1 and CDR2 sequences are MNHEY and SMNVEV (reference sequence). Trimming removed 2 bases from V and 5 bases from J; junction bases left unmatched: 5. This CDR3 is CASSLRRDRYQPQHF. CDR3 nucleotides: TGTGCCAGCAGTTTACGCCGGGACAGGTATCAGCCCCAGCATTTT.

The CDR3 sequence is CASSPLAGGYNEQFF. CDR3 nucleotide sequence: TGTGCCAGCAGCCCCCTAGCGGGAGGCTACAATGAGCAGTTCTTC. The chain joins TRBV5-4 to TRBJ2-1, with 11 bases lining up with TRBD2. CDR1 SGHNT and CDR2 YYREEE come from the germline V gene (reference sequence). Germline trimming cut 4 bases from V and 3 bases from J; bases unmatched to any gene: 3. The CDR3 is 15 amino acids.

The CDR3, as DNA: TGTGCCAGCAGTCCCCCCCCTCCGGGACAGGGGCCCCAGCCCCAGCATTTT. It is translated as CASSPPPPGQGPQPQHF. V usage is TRBV27 and J usage is TRBJ1-5, with TRBD1 matching 10 bases. The germline V gene encodes CDR1 MNHEY and CDR2 SMNVEV (reference sequence). With 5 bases clipped from V and 7 bases from J, the junction kept 14 bases outside the gene matches. The CDR3 spans 17 residues.

This CDR3 is CASSFRELTGELFF. The CDR3 DNA is TGTGCCAGCAGCTTTCGTGAGCTCACCGGGGAGCTGTTTTTT. The chain carries TRBV7-9 and TRBJ2-2; D remains unclear. The CDR3 contains 14 residues. The germline V gene encodes CDR1 SEHNR and CDR2 FQNEAQ (reference sequence). Trimming stripped 3 bases from V and 4 bases from J, with 9 bases between.

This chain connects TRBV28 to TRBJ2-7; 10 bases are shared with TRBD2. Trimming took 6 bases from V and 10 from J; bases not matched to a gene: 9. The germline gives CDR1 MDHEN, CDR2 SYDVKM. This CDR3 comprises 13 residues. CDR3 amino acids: CASSRGLARDQYF. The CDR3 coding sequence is TGTGCCAGCAGCCGGGGACTAGCGAGGGATCAGTACTTC. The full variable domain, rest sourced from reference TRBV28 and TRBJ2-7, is DVKVTQSSRYLVKRTGEKVFLECVQDMDHENMFWYRQDPGLGLRLIYFSYDVKMKEKGDIPEGYSVSREKKERFSLILESASTNQTSMYLCASSRGLARDQYFGPGTRLTVT.

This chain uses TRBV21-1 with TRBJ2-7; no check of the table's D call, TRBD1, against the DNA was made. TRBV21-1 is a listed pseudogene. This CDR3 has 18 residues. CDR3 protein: CASSKEHARDRERFEQYF. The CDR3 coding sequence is TGTGCCAGCAGCAAAGAGCACGCCCGGGACAGAGAGAGGTTCGAGCAGTACTTC.

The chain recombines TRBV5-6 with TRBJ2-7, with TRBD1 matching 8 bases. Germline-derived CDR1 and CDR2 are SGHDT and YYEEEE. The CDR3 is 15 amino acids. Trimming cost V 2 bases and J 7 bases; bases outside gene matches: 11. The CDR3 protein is CASSFTDRERREQYF. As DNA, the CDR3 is TGTGCCAGCAGCTTTACGGACAGGGAGAGAAGGGAGCAGTACTTC.

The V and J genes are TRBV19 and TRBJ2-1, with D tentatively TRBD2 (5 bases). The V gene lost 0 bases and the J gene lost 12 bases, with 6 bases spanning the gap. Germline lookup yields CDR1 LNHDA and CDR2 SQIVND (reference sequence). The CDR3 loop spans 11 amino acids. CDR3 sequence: CASSIDTRQFF. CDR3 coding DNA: TGTGCCAGTAGTATAGATACTAGGCAGTTCTTC.

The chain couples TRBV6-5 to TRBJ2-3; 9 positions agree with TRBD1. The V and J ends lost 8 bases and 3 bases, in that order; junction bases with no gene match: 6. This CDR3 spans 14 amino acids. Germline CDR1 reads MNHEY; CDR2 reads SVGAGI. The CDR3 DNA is TGTGCCAGCGGGACCGGACAGGGGACAGATACGCAGTATTTT. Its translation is CASGTGQGTDTQYF.

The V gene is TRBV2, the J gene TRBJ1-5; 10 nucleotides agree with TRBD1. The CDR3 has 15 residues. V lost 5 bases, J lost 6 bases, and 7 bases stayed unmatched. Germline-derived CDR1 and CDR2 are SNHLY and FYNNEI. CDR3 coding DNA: TGTGCCAGCAGTTCGACAGGGGGCGGAGGTCAGCCCCAGCATTTT. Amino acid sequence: CASSSTGGGGQPQHF.

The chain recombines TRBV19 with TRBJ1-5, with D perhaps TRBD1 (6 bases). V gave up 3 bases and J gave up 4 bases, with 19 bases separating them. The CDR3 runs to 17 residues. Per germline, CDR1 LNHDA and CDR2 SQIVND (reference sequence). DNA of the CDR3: TGTGCCAGTAGTATCACAGGGACTCGATACGAGAATCAGCCCCAGCATTTT. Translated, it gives CASSITGTRYENQPQHF.

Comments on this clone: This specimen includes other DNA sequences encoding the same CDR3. The CDR3 bases are TGTGCCAGCAGTTTGTTACGAGATACGCAGTATTTT. It specifies CASSLLRDTQYF. The chain links TRBV28 to TRBJ2-3; D is ambiguous. The length of the CDR3 is 12 residues. Looked up from germline, CDR1 is MDHEN and CDR2 is SYDVKM. Trimming removed 3 bases at V and 5 bases at J, with 6 bases between.

Written as DNA, the CDR3 is TGTGCCAGCAGCGTAGAATTGAGGGACAATGAGCAGTTCTTC. Translated: CASSVELRDNEQFF. The rearrangement uses TRBV9 and TRBJ2-1; D perhaps matches TRBD2 (5 bases). Germline V gene sequence: CDR1 SGDLS, CDR2 YYNGEE. Trimming pared 0 bases from V and 5 bases from J, leaving 9 bases between. The CDR3 totals 14 residues.

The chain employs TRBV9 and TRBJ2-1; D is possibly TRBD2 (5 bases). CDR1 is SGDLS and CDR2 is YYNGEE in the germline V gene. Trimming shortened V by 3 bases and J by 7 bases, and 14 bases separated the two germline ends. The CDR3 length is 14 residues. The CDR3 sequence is CASSGLRVGNEQFF. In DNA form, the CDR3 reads TGTGCCAGCAGCGGATTGAGGGTTGGGAATGAGCAGTTCTTC.

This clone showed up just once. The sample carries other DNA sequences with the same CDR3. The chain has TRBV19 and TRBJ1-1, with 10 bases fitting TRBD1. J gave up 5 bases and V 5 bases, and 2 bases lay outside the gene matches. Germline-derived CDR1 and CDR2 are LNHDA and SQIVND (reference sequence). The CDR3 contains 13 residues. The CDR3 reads CASSVDRGTEAFF. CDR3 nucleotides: TGTGCCAGTAGTGTGGACAGGGGGACTGAAGCTTTCTTT.